The 2 T cell receptor beta chains below all came from one sample that was sequenced in a study of OX40 agonist ivuxolimab in advanced cancers. Clones were sequenced by immunoSEQ multiplex PCR, and TCRdb holds only the in-frame ones, with some missing. The data show about 93,000 clones, with about 90% seen just once and roughly 0.5% held by the top ten. The starting material was CD4+ or CD8+ T cells sorted from blood, obtained in a trial of the OX40 agonist ivuxolimab. These receptors all stem from an adult with an advanced solid tumor such as melanoma, head and neck, liver or kidney cancer.

The rearrangement joins TRBV4-2 to TRBJ2-3, with 10 bases identical to TRBD2. Trimming cost V 2 bases and J 2 bases; bases outside gene matches: 7. The germline CDR1 and CDR2 sequences are LGHNA and YNFKEQ. This CDR3 comprises 17 residues. The CDR3 spells CASSQTNSGGHTDTQYF. As DNA, the CDR3 is TGTGCCAGCAGCCAAACCAATAGCGGGGGGCACACAGATACGCAGTATTTT.

In its sample, this clone was seen once. V usage is TRBV9 and J usage is TRBJ1-2; 7 bases map to TRBD1. The CDR3 extends over 16 amino acids. Trimming cost V 3 bases and J 3 bases; bases outside gene matches: 11. Germline CDR1 and CDR2: SGDLS and YYNGEE. In DNA, the CDR3 is TGTGCCAGCAGCGAGGAAACAGGGGTCGGACACTATGGCTACACCTTC. Protein sequence: CASSEETGVGHYGYTF.